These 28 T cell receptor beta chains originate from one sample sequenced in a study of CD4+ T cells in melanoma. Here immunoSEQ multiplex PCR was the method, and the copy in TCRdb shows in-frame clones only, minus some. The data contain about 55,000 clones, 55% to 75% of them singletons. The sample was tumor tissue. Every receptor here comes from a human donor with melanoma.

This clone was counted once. CDR3 residues: CASRPGTGSSYEQYF. CDR3 coding DNA: TGTGCCAGCAGGCCCGGGACGGGAAGCTCCTACGAGCAGTACTTC. This rearrangement joins TRBV28 to TRBJ2-7, with D tentatively TRBD1 or TRBD2 (5 bases each). The ends were cut back, 6 bases at V and 0 bases at J, with 15 bases in the middle. In germline, CDR1 is MDHEN, CDR2 SYDVKM. The CDR3 sequence is 15 residues long.

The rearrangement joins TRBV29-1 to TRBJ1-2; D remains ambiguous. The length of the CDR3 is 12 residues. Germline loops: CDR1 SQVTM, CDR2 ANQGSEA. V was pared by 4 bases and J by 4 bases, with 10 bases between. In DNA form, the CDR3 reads TGCAGCGTTGGGACCCCAGGCTATGGCTACACCTTC. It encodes CSVGTPGYGYTF. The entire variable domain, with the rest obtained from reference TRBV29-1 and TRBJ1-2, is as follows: SAVISQKPSRDICQRGTSLTIQCQVDSQVTMMFWYRQQPGQSLTLIATANQGSEATYESGFVIDKFPISRPNLTFSTLTVSNMSPEDSSIYLCSVGTPGYGYTFGSGTRLTVV.

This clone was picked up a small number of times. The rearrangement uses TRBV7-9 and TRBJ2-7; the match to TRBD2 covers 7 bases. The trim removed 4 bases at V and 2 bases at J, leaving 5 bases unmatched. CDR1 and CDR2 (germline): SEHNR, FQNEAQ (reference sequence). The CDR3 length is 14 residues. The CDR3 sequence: CASSYGGGTYEQYF. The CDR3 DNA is TGTGCCAGCAGCTACGGCGGGGGAACCTACGAGCAGTACTTC.

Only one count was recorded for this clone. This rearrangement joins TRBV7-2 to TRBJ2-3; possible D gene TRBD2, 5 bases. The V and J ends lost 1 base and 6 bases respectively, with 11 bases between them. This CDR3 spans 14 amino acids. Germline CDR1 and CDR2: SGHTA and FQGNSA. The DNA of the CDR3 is TGTGCCAGCAGCTTAGTAACGGGGTTGGATACGCAGTATTTT. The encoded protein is CASSLVTGLDTQYF.

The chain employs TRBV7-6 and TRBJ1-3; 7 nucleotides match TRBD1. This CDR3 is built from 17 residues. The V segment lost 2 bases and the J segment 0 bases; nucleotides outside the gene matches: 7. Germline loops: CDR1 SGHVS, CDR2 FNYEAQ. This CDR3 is CASSLSTDRHSGNTIYF. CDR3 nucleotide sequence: TGTGCCAGCAGCTTATCGACGGACAGGCACTCTGGAAACACCATATATTTT. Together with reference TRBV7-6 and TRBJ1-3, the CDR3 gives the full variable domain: GAGVSQSPRYKVTKRGQDVALRCDPISGHVSLYWYRQALGQGPEFLTYFNYEAQQDKSGLPNDRFSAERPEGSISTLTIQRTEQRDSAMYRCASSLSTDRHSGNTIYFGEGSWLTVV.

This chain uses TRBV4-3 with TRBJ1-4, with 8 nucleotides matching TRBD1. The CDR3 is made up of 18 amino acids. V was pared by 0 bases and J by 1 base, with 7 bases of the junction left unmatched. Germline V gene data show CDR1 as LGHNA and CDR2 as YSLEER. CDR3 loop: CASSQERQGARTNEKLFF. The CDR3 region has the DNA TGCGCCAGCAGCCAAGAGAGGCAGGGGGCAAGAACTAATGAAAAACTGTTTTTT.

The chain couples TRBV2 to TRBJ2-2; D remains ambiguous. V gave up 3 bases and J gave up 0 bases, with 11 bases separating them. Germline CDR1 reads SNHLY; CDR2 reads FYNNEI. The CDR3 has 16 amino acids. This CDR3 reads CASSEYLPANTGELFF. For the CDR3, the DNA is TGTGCCAGCAGTGAGTATCTACCTGCGAACACCGGGGAGCTGTTTTTT.

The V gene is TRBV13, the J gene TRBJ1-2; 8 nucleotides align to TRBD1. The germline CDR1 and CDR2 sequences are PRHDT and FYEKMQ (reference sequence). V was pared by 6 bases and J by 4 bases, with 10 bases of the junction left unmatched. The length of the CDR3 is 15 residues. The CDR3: CASSPQGAVGYGYTF. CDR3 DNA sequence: TGTGCCAGCAGTCCTCAGGGGGCGGTTGGCTATGGCTACACCTTC.

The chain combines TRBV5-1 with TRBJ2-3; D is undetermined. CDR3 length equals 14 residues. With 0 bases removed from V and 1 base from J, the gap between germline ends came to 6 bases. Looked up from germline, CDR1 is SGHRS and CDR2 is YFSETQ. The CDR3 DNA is TGCGCCAGCAGCTTGGAGGGCGGCACAGATACGCAGTATTTT. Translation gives CASSLEGGTDTQYF. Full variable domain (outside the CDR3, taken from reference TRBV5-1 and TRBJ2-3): KAGVTQTPRYLIKTRGQQVTLSCSPISGHRSVSWYQQTPGQGLQFLFEYFSETQRNKGNFPGRFSGRQFSNSRSEMNVSTLELGDSALYLCASSLEGGTDTQYFGPGTRLTVL.

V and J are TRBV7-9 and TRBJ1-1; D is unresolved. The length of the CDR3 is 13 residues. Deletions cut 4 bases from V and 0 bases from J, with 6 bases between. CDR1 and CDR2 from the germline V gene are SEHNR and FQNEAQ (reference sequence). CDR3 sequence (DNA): TGTGCCAGCAGCTCTACACTGAACACTGAAGCTTTCTTT. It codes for CASSSTLNTEAFF.

CDR3 sequence reads: CASSLHDRGTGNTIYF. DNA for the CDR3: TGTGCCAGCAGCTTACATGACAGGGGAACTGGAAACACCATATATTTT. This rearrangement joins TRBV7-2 to TRBJ1-3; 8 bases are shared with TRBD1. CDR1 is SGHTA, CDR2 FQGNSA, per germline. CDR3 size: 16 residues. V shed 2 bases, J shed 2 bases, and the junction held 5 bases outside the gene matches.

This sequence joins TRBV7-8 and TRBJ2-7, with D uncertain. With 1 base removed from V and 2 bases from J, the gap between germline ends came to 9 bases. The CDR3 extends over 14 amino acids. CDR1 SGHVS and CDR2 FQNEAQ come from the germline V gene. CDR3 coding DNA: TGTGCCAGCAGCTTAGTTGCGGTTACCTACGAGCAGTACTTC. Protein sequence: CASSLVAVTYEQYF. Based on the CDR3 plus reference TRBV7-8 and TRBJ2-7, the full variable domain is GAGVSQSPRYKVAKRGQDVALRCDPISGHVSLFWYQQALGQGPEFLTYFQNEAQLDKSGLPSDRFFAERPEGSVSTLKIQRTQQEDSAVYLCASSLVAVTYEQYFGPGTRLTVT.

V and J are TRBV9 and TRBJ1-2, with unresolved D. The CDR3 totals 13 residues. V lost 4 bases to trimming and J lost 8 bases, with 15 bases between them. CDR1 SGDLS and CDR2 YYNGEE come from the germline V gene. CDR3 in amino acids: CASSSPTVHGYTF. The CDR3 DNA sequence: TGTGCCAGCAGCTCACCAACGGTGCACGGCTACACCTTC.

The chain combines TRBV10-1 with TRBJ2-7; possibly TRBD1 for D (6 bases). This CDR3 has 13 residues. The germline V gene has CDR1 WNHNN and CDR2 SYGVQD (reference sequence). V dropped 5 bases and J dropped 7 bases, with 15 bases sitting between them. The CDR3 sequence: CASSRIQGGEQYF. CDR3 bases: TGCGCCAGCAGTCGGATACAGGGCGGAGAGCAGTACTTC.

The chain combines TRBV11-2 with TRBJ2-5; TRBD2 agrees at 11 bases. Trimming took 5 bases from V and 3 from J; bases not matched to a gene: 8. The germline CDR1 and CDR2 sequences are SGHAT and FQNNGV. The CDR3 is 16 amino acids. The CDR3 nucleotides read TGTGCCAGCAGCCTCAATAGCGGGGGGGCGAAAGAGACCCAGTACTTC. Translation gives CASSLNSGGAKETQYF.

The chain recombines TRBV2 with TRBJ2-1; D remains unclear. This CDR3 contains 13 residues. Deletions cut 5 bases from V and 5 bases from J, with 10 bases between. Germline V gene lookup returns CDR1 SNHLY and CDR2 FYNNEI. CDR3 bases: TGTGCCAGCAGTCAAAACCCGAACAATGAGCAGTTCTTC. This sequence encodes CASSQNPNNEQFF.

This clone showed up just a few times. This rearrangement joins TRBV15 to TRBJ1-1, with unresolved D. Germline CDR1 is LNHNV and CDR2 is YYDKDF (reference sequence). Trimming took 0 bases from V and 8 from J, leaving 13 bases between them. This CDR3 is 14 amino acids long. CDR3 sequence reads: CATSRDKTAQEAFF. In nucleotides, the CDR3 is TGTGCCACCAGCAGAGATAAAACGGCACAAGAAGCTTTCTTT.

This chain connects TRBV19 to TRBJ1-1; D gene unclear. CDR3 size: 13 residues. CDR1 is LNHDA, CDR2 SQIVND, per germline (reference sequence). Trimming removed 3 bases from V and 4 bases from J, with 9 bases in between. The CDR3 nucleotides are TGTGCCAGTAGTATCGGGGTAAGCACTGAAGCTTTCTTT. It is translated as CASSIGVSTEAFF.

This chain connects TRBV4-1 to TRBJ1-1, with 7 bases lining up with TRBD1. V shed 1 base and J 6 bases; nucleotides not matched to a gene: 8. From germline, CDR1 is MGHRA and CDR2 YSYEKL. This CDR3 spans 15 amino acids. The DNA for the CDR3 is TGCGCCAGCAGCCAAGGGAGAGGGGGCTGGGCTGAAGCTTTCTTT. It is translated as CASSQGRGGWAEAFF.

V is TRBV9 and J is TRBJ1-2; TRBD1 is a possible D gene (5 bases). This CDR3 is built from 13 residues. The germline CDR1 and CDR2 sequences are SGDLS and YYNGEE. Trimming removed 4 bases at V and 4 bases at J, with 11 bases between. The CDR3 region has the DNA TGTGCCAGCAGCTCGACAGTGGGCTATGGCTACACCTTC. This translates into CASSSTVGYGYTF.

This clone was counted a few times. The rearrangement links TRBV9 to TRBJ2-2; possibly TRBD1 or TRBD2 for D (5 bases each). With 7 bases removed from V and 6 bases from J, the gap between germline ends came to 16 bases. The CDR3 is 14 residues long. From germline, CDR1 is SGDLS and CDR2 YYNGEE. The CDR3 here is CASGGDGLSGELFF. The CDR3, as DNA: TGTGCCAGCGGTGGGGACGGACTCTCCGGGGAGCTGTTTTTT.

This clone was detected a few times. In nucleotides, the CDR3 is TGTGCCAGCAGCTTAGGGGGAAGGCTCTTCGCCACAGATGATACGCAGTATTTT. Its protein is CASSLGGRLFATDDTQYF. The chain carries TRBV11-2 and TRBJ2-3; D gene ambiguous. The germline V and J ends were trimmed by 1 base and 6 bases, with 23 bases remaining between them. CDR3 length: 18 amino acids. CDR1 is SGHAT and CDR2 is FQNNGV in the germline V gene.

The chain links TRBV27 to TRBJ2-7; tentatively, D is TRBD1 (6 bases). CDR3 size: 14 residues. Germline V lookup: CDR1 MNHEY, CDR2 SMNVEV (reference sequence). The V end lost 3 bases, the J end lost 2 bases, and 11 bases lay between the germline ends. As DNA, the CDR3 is TGTGCCAGCAGTTTCAGGGACACAGCCTACGAGCAGTACTTC. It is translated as CASSFRDTAYEQYF.

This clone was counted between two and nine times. The CDR3 reads CASSQVGGNTEAFF. DNA of the CDR3: TGTGCCAGCAGCCAAGTCGGCGGGAACACTGAAGCTTTCTTT. The rearrangement joins TRBV5-4 to TRBJ1-1; D not certain. The germline CDR1 and CDR2 sequences are SGHNT and YYREEE (reference sequence). This CDR3 spans 14 amino acids. V was pared by 4 bases and J by 1 base, with 11 bases between.

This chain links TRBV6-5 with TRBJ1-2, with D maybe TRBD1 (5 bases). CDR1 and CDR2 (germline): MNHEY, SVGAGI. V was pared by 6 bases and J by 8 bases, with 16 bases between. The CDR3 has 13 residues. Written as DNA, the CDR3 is TGTGCCAGCAGCTGGACTTTTCGGGGCGGCTACACCTTC. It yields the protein CASSWTFRGGYTF.

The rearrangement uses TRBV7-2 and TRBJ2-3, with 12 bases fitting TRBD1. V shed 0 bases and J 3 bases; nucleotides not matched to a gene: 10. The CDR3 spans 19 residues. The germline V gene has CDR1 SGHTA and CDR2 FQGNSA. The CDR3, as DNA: TGTGCCAGCAGCTTAGCTCAGGGGACAGGGGGCGAAGAGACAGATACGCAGTATTTT. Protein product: CASSLAQGTGGEETDTQYF.

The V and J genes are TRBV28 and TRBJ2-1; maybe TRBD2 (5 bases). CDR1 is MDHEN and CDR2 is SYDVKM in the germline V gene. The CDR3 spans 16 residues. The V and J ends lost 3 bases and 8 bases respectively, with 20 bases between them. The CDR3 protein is CASSFPSRAGHDEQFF. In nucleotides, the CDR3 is TGTGCCAGCAGTTTCCCCTCGCGGGCTGGGCACGATGAGCAGTTCTTC.

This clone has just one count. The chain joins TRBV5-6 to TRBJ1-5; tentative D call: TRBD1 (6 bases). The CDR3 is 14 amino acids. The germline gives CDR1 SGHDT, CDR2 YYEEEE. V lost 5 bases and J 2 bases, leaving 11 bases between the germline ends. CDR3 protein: CASSDRPGNQPQHF. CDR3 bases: TGTGCCAGCAGTGACAGGCCTGGCAATCAGCCCCAGCATTTT. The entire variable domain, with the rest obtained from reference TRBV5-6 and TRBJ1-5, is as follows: DAGVTQSPTHLIKTRGQQVTLRCSPKSGHDTVSWYQQALGQGPQFIFQYYEEEERQRGNFPDRFSGHQFPNYSSELNVNALLLGDSALYLCASSDRPGNQPQHFGDGTRLSIL.